A selection of T cell receptor beta chains follows, all from one sample in a study of blood T cell repertoires in COVID-19. TCRdb's copy holds only in-frame clones and misses some; the assay was immunoSEQ multiplex PCR. In the table there are approximately 300,000 clones, around nine tenths of which are singletons. Sequencing used peripheral blood. These receptors were taken from a woman aged 25 to 39 with COVID-19, enrolled during active disease. Each CDR3 is given with its conserved first and last residue. The D gene is left open where the match is weak. A row's size may be missing; if present it is once, few, many or a size class.

V	size	D	J	CDR3	DNA
TRBV28	.	.	TRBJ2-7	CASSLTSYEQYF	TGTGCCAGCAGTTTAACTAGCTACGAGCAGTACTTC
TRBV6-5	.	.	TRBJ2-7	CASTSPVSYEQYF	TGTGCCAGCACCTCCCCTGTATCCTACGAGCAGTACTTC
TRBV5-4	.	TRBD2	TRBJ2-5	CASSGTSGELGTQYF	TGTGCCAGCAGCGGGACTAGCGGGGAGCTCGGGACCCAGTACTTC
TRBV28	.	TRBD1	TRBJ1-6	CASSLTGTGISYNSPLHF	TGTGCCAGCAGCTTAACGGGGACAGGGATCTCCTATAATTCACCCCTCCACTTT
TRBV7-9	.	.	TRBJ1-4	CASSLESNPYEKLFF	TGTGCCAGCAGCTTAGAGAGCAACCCGTATGAAAAACTGTTTTTT
TRBV28	.	.	TRBJ2-5	CASSYSPIQETQYF	TGTGCCAGCAGTTATAGCCCTATCCAAGAGACCCAGTACTTC
TRBV6-6	few	TRBD1	TRBJ1-6	CASSYSSSGQGIPLHF	TGTGCCAGCAGTTACTCGTCTTCGGGACAGGGGATACCCCTCCACTTT
TRBV4-1	.	TRBD1	TRBJ1-6	CASSQAVQGTGSNSPLHF	TGCGCCAGCAGCCAAGCCGTACAGGGGACAGGGAGTAATTCACCCCTCCACTTT
TRBV4-3	.	TRBD2	TRBJ2-1	CASSQDGLVAGAEQFF	TGCGCCAGCAGCCAAGATGGTTTAGTAGCGGGAGCTGAGCAGTTCTTC
TRBV11-2	.	.	TRBJ2-5	CASSLRTGDLETQYF	TGTGCCAGCAGCTTACGAACTGGGGACTTAGAGACCCAGTACTTC
TRBV4-2	.	TRBD2	TRBJ2-1	CASSQRLAGDSYNEQFF	TGTGCCAGCAGCCAAAGACTAGCGGGGGACTCCTACAATGAGCAGTTCTTC
TRBV28	few	TRBD1	TRBJ1-5	CASSFGQGRDQPQHF	TGTGCCAGCAGTTTCGGACAGGGGCGCGATCAGCCCCAGCATTTT
TRBV28	.	.	TRBJ1-4	CASSLPGTTTTYEKLFF	TGTGCCAGCAGTCTCCCCGGGACAACTACAACCTATGAAAAACTGTTTTTT
TRBV18	.	.	TRBJ2-2	CASSEAARGTGELFF	TGTGCCAGCTCGGAGGCGGCCAGGGGCACCGGGGAGCTGTTTTTT
TRBV18	.	.	TRBJ1-1	CASSPRPTEAFF	TGTGCCAGCTCACCCCGTCCCACTGAAGCTTTCTTT
TRBV5-1	.	TRBD1	TRBJ2-7	CASSQTGTGGYEQYF	TGCGCCAGCAGCCAGACCGGGACAGGGGGCTACGAGCAGTACTTC
TRBV10-1	.	TRBD1	TRBJ2-7	CASSDLSGTGSNEQYF	TGCGCCAGCAGTGACCTTTCCGGGACAGGGTCCAACGAGCAGTACTTC
TRBV6-5	.	.	TRBJ2-7	CASSYSRGAEEQYF	TGTGCCAGCAGTTACTCTCGGGGGGCGGAGGAGCAGTACTTC
TRBV7-8	.	.	TRBJ2-3	CASSRLESTDTQYF	TGTGCCAGCAGCCGACTAGAGAGCACAGATACGCAGTATTTT
TRBV5-1	.	.	TRBJ2-7	CASSYEQGIYEQYF	TGCGCCAGCAGCTACGAACAGGGTATCTACGAGCAGTACTTC
TRBV6-6	.	TRBD1	TRBJ1-6	CASGTRGSNSPLHF	TGTGCCAGCGGGACCAGGGGGTCAAATTCACCCCTCCACTTT
TRBV28	.	.	TRBJ2-7	CASSLTGHTGRISRSYEQYF	TGTGCCAGCAGTTTAACCGGCCACACAGGGAGAATTTCCCGCTCCTACGAGCAGTACTTC
TRBV7-9	.	.	TRBJ1-1	CASSPLKNTEAFF	TGTGCCAGCAGCCCCCTAAAGAACACTGAAGCTTTCTTT
TRBV28	.	.	TRBJ1-1	CASSPRGGFNTEAFF	TGTGCCAGCAGTCCCCGGGGAGGGTTTAACACTGAAGCTTTCTTT
TRBV3-1/TRBV3-2	.	TRBD2	TRBJ2-2	CASSQTGGGGELFF	TGTGCCAGCAGCCAAACGGGAGGCGGCGGGGAGCTGTTTTTT
TRBV5-1	once	.	TRBJ1-4	CASSRGRGSNEKLFF	TGCGCCAGCAGTAGAGGACGGGGATCTAATGAAAAACTGTTTTTT
TRBV5-1	.	TRBD2	TRBJ2-5	CASSAGTSGSQETQYF	TGCGCCAGCAGCGCCGGGACTAGCGGGAGCCAAGAGACCCAGTACTTC
TRBV12-3/TRBV12-4	.	.	TRBJ2-7	CASSPLKAYEQYF	TGTGCCAGCAGTCCGCTAAAAGCCTACGAGCAGTACTTC
TRBV5-6	.	.	TRBJ2-1	CASSRGQSSYNEQFF	TGTGCCAGCTCCCGCGGTCAAAGCTCCTACAATGAGCAGTTCTTC
TRBV20-1	.	.	TRBJ1-1	CSARQNTEAFF	TGCAGTGCTAGACAGAACACTGAAGCTTTCTTT
TRBV5-5	.	TRBD2	TRBJ2-7	CASSTGLAGKFEQYF	TGTGCCAGCAGCACCGGACTAGCGGGGAAGTTCGAGCAGTACTTC
TRBV5-4	.	.	TRBJ2-5	CASSLLQGIETQYF	TGTGCCAGCAGCTTATTACAGGGTATCGAGACCCAGTACTTC
TRBV6-5	.	TRBD2	TRBJ2-1	CASSYGGSGSYNEQFF	TGTGCCAGCAGTTATGGCGGGAGTGGCTCCTACAATGAGCAGTTCTTC
TRBV9	.	.	TRBJ2-3	CASSVGWGTDTQYF	TGTGCCAGCAGCGTCGGGTGGGGCACAGATACGCAGTATTTT
TRBV6-5	few	TRBD2	TRBJ2-7	CATSGGGYEQYF	TGTGCCACCTCCGGCGGGGGCTACGAGCAGTACTTC
TRBV27	.	TRBD1	TRBJ1-1	CASSLGQGNTEAFF	TGTGCCAGCAGTTTGGGACAGGGGAACACTGAAGCTTTCTTT
TRBV24-1	.	TRBD2	TRBJ2-7	CATSDPGTSGSYEQYF	TGTGCCACCAGTGATCCTGGGACTAGCGGTTCCTACGAGCAGTACTTC
TRBV19	.	.	TRBJ1-5	CAISGGPNQPQHF	TGTGCCATTTCCGGGGGACCCAATCAGCCCCAGCATTTT
TRBV6-4	.	TRBD1	TRBJ2-7	CASSEPRDRPYEQYF	TGTGCCAGCAGTGAACCCCGGGACAGACCGTACGAGCAGTACTTC
TRBV9	.	.	TRBJ2-6	CASSQTGSGANVLTF	TGTGCCAGCAGCCAAACAGGGAGTGGGGCCAACGTCCTGACTTTC
TRBV5-1	few	TRBD2	TRBJ2-7	CASSTPGTTYEQYF	TGCGCCAGCAGCACACCCGGGACTACCTACGAGCAGTACTTC
TRBV5-1	.	TRBD1	TRBJ1-1	CASRRDRSEAFF	TGCGCCAGCAGAAGGGACAGGAGTGAAGCTTTCTTT
TRBV28	.	.	TRBJ1-6	CASSLRLIGGTFNSPLHF	TGTGCCAGCAGTCTCCGGTTAATCGGGGGGACTTTTAATTCACCCCTCCACTTT
TRBV9	.	.	TRBJ2-5	CASSVDQETQYF	TGTGCCAGCAGCGTAGACCAGGAGACCCAGTACTTC
TRBV4-1	.	.	TRBJ2-1	CASSQESGVRYNEQFF	TGCGCCAGCAGCCAAGAGTCGGGAGTCAGGTACAATGAGCAGTTCTTC
TRBV2	.	.	TRBJ2-3	CASSADRTSTDTQYF	TGTGCCAGCAGTGCAGACAGAACCAGCACAGATACGCAGTATTTT
TRBV3-1/TRBV3-2	.	.	TRBJ2-3	CASSPGATTQYF	TGTGCCAGCAGCCCAGGGGCCACAACGCAGTATTTT
TRBV10-1	once	TRBD2	TRBJ2-1	CASSPGTSGTNEQFF	TGCGCCAGCAGCCCCGGGACTAGCGGGACAAATGAGCAGTTCTTC
TRBV5-1	once	.	TRBJ2-3	CASSSEGATSTDTQYF	TGCGCCAGCAGCTCCGAAGGGGCAACTAGCACAGATACGCAGTATTTT
TRBV30	.	.	TRBJ1-2	CAWTPGTYYGYTF	TGTGCCTGGACCCCAGGTACCTACTATGGCTACACCTTC
TRBV24-1	.	.	TRBJ1-1	CATRSGTEAFF	TGTGCCACCAGGTCGGGCACTGAAGCTTTCTTT
TRBV12-5	.	.	TRBJ2-7	CASGLGTSSSYEQYF	TGTGCTAGTGGTTTGGGGACATCGAGCTCCTACGAGCAGTACTTC
TRBV18	.	.	TRBJ1-1	CASSPVRHAEAFF	TGTGCCAGCTCACCGGTGAGGCACGCTGAAGCTTTCTTT
TRBV7-6	.	.	TRBJ2-7	CASSTGTEGHEQYF	TGTGCCAGCAGCACCGGGACTGAAGGCCACGAGCAGTACTTC
TRBV7-9	.	.	TRBJ1-5	CASSLLDQPQHF	TGTGCCAGCAGCTTATTAGATCAGCCCCAGCATTTT